The 7 T cell receptor beta chains given below trace back to one sample, sequenced in a study of low-dose radiotherapy and immunotherapy resistance in tumors. cDNA synthesis used a TRAV/TRBV-specific primer set for both chains. TCR amplification involved 20 to 25 PCR cycles with a constant-region primer and V-primer adapter. One entry per CDR3 protein results from TCRdb running MiXCR on the reads. The profile shows 12,000 or so distinct CDR3 sequences, around 74% of them singletons. These receptors were taken from a human donor with advanced metastatic prostate, ovarian, gallbladder or colorectal cancer (not recorded which). This table probably holds off-target reads from a library built for another chain.

This clonotype was seen only a few times. The chain employs TRBV2 and TRBJ2-3, with TRBD2 identical over 8 bases. The germline V gene encodes CDR1 SNHLY and CDR2 FYNNEI. The CDR3 totals 13 residues. V lost 11 bases, J lost 2 bases, and 6 bases stayed unmatched. CDR3 sequence: CAARGEVTDTQYF. The CDR3 DNA reads TGTGCCGCGCGGGGGGAGGTCACAGATACGCAGTATTTT.

The chain uses TRBV28 and TRBJ2-3; TRBD2 matches at 7 bases. J was trimmed by 4 bases and V by 5 bases; bases with no gene match: 3. The germline V gene encodes CDR1 MDHEN and CDR2 SYDVKM. CDR3 length equals 13 residues. The CDR3: CASSRGGADTQYF. CDR3 coding DNA: TGTGCCAGCAGTCGCGGGGGAGCAGATACGCAGTATTTT. Full variable domain (remainder filled in from reference TRBV28 and TRBJ2-3): DVKVTQSSRYLVKRTGEKVFLECVQDMDHENMFWYRQDPGLGLRLIYFSYDVKMKEKGDIPEGYSVSREKKERFSLILESASTNQTSMYLCASSRGGADTQYFGPGTRLTVL.

The V and J genes are TRBV6-5 and TRBJ2-7, with TRBD1 as a possible D gene (5 bases). The CDR3 covers 13 residues. CDR1 is MNHEY, CDR2 SVGAGI, per germline. V was clipped by 4 bases and J by 4 bases, with 11 bases between them. CDR3 DNA: TGTGCCAGCAGTTTGAAGGGGTATTACGAGCAGTACTTC. The encoded protein is CASSLKGYYEQYF.

The rearrangement uses TRBV19 and TRBJ2-1, with 7 positions matching TRBD1. V dropped 2 bases and J dropped 0; count of bases not matched to a gene: 10. Germline CDR1 reads LNHDA; CDR2 reads SQIVND (reference sequence). The CDR3 covers 18 residues. This chain's CDR3 is CASSIKPGTDHSYNEQFF. The CDR3, as DNA: TGTGCCAGTAGTATAAAACCGGGGACAGACCACTCCTACAATGAGCAGTTCTTC. The whole variable domain, filled in from reference TRBV19 and TRBJ2-1, reads DGGITQSPKYLFRKEGQNVTLSCEQNLNHDAMYWYRQDPGQGLRLIYYSQIVNDFQKGDIAEGYSVSREKKESFPLTVTSAQKNPTAFYLCASSIKPGTDHSYNEQFFGPGTRLTVL.

This chain connects TRBV12-3 or TRBV12-4 to TRBJ2-6, with D unclear. The CDR3 length is 13 residues. Trimming removed 5 bases from V and 0 bases from J, with 2 bases in between. The CDR3 loop is CASSSSGANVLTF. The DNA of the CDR3 is TGTGCCAGCAGTAGCTCTGGGGCCAACGTCCTGACTTTC.

The genes are TRBV28 and TRBJ2-7, with 9 bases fitting TRBD1. This CDR3 has 12 residues. V was clipped by 7 bases and J by 3 bases; unmatched bases: 1. Germline CDR1 is MDHEN and CDR2 is SYDVKM. CDR3 bases: TGTGCCAGCAAGGGACAGGGCTACGAGCAGTACTTC. Its translation is CASKGQGYEQYF. Full variable domain (missing parts from reference TRBV28 and TRBJ2-7): DVKVTQSSRYLVKRTGEKVFLECVQDMDHENMFWYRQDPGLGLRLIYFSYDVKMKEKGDIPEGYSVSREKKERFSLILESASTNQTSMYLCASKGQGYEQYFGPGTRLTVT.

This chain links TRBV2 with TRBJ2-7, with 11 bases fitting TRBD2. Germline lookup yields CDR1 SNHLY and CDR2 FYNNEI. V trimming: 6 bases; J trimming: 3 bases; junction bases outside the gene matches: 10. The CDR3 contains 16 residues. The CDR3 spells CASSVRTSGSFYEQYF. CDR3 coding DNA: TGTGCCAGCAGCGTTCGAACTAGCGGGAGCTTCTACGAGCAGTACTTC. The whole variable domain, filled in from reference TRBV2 and TRBJ2-7, reads EPEVTQTPSHQVTQMGQEVILRCVPISNHLYFYWYRQILGQKVEFLVSFYNNEISEKSEIFDDQFSVERPDGSNFTLKIRSTKLEDSAMYFCASSVRTSGSFYEQYFGPGTRLTVT.